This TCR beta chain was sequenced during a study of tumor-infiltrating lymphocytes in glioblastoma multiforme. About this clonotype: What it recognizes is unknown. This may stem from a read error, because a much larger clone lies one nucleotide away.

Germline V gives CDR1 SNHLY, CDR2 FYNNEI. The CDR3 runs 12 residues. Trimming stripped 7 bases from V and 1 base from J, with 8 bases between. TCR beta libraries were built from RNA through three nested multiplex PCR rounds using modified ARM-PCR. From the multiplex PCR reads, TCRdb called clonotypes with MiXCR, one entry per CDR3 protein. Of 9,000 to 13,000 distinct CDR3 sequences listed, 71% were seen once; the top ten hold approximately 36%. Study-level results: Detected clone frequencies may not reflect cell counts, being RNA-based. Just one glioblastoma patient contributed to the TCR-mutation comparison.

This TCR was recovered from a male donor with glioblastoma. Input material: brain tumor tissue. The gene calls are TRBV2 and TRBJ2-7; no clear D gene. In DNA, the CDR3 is TGTGCCAGCATTGCCCTATCCTACGAGCAGTACTTC. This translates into CASIALSYEQYF.